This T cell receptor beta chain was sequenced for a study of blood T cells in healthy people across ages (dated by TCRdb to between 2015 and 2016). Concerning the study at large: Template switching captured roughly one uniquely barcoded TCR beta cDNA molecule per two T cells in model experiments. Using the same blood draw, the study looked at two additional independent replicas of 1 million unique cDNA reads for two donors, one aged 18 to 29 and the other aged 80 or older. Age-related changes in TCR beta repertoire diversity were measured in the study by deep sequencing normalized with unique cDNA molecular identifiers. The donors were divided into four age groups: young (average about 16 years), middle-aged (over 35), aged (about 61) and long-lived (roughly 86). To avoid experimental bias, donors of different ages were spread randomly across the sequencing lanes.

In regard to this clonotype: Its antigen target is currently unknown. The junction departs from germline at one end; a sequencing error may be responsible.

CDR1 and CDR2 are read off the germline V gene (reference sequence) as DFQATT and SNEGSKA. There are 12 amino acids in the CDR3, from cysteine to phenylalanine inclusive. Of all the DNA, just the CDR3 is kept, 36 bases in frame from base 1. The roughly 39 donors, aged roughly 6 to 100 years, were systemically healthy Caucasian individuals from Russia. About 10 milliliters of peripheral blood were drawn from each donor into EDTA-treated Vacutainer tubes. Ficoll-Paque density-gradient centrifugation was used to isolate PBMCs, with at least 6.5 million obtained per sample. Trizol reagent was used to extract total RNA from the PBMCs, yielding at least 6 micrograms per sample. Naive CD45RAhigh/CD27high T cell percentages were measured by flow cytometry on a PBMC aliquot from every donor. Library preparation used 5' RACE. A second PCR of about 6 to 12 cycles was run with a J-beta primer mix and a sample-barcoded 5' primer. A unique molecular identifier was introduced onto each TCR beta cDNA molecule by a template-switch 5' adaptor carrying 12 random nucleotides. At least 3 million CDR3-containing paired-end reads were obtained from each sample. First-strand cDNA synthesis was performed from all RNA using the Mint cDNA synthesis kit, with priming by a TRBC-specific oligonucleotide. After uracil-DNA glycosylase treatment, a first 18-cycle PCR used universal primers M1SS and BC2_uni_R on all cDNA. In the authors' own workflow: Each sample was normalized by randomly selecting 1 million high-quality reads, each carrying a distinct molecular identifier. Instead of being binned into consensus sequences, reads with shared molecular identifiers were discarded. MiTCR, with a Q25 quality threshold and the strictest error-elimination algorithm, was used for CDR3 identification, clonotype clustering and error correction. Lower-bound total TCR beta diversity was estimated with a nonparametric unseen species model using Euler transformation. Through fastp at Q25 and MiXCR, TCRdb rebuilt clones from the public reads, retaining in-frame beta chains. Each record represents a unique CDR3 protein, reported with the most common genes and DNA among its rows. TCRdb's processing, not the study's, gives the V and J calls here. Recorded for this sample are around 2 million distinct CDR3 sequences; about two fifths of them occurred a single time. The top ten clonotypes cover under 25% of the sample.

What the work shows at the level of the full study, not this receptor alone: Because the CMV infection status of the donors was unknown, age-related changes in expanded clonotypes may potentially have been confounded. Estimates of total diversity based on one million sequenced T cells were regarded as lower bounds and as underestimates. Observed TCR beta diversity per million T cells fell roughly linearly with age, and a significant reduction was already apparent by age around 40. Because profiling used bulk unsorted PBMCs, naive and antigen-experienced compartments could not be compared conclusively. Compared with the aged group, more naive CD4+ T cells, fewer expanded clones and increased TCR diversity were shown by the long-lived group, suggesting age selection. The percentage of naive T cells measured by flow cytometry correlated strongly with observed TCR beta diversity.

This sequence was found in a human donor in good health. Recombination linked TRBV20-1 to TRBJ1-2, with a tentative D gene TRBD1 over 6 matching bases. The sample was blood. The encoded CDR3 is CSARGGSGGYTF. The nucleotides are TGCAGCGCTAGAGGGGGATCAGGCGGCTACACCTTC.